This T cell receptor (beta chain) was identified in a study of T cell repertoires in cytomegalovirus infection. Study-level background: Shared public TCR beta signatures pointed to both CMV infection and a matching HLA type.

The study's findings and limits: The cumulative frequency of public TCR beta families distinguished individuals who carried CMV together with the relevant HLA.

TCRdb recomputed calls from the reads with MiXCR, one row per CDR3 protein. The sample gives roughly 140,000 distinct CDR3 sequences, 20% to 30% of which show up once; approximately 11% is in the top ten. Remarks on this clonotype: Its antigen is unidentified.

From germline, CDR1 is MGHRA and CDR2 YSYEKL. There are 18 residues in the CDR3. Deletions cut 0 bases from V and 2 bases from J, with 17 bases between. This sequence originates from a human donor in good health (CMV status not recorded). Some clones in this sample may be carry-over from other donors' samples. The sequenced sample was PBMCs. The rearrangement joins TRBV4-1 to TRBJ2-1, with D unclear. CDR3 in DNA: TGCGCCAGCAGCCAAGAAGGTCGGGTCCCGGGCCCCTACAATGAGCAGTTCTTC. Protein product: CASSQEGRVPGPYNEQFF.